This TCR beta chain was observed in a study of regulatory T cells in long-lasting Graves disease. The study's findings and limits: Persistent disease favored TRBV28, TRBJ1-2 and TRBJ2-5.

The germline V gene has CDR1 MNHEY and CDR2 SMNVEV (reference sequence). The CDR3 extends over 15 amino acids. V lost 2 bases to trimming and J lost 4 bases, with 14 bases between them. Building the TCR beta libraries relied on iRepertoire HTBI primers, and CDR3 regions underwent Arm-PCR. Each CDR3 protein is one row after TCRdb ran MiXCR on the multiplex PCR reads. This sample has about 290,000 distinct CDR3 sequences, with roughly a fifth found just once. This clonotype was counted many times. Antigen specificity is unknown. Time point indicated: persistent/refractory GD, antithyroid drugs over 5 years with positive TRAb. RNA from PBMCs was the source of the TCR library.

The J gene is TRBJ2-5, the V gene TRBV27; D tentatively fits TRBD1 or TRBD2 (7 bases each). The TCR comes from a female donor with Graves disease. This specimen consisted of peripheral blood mononuclear cells (PBMCs), obtained when the disease was refractory, from a patient treated with antithyroid drugs. CDR3 sequence (DNA): TGTGCCAGCAGTTTAATGACAGGGAGGGGAGAGACCCAGTACTTC. Encoded protein: CASSLMTGRGETQYF.